This T cell receptor (beta chain) was captured by sequencing in a study of blood T cells in healthy people across ages. As for this clonotype: What it binds is not known.

A J-beta primer mix and a sample-barcoded 5' primer were used in a second PCR of roughly 7 to 12 cycles. TCRdb recomputed calls from the 5' RACE reads with MiXCR, one row per CDR3 protein. The data contain 350,000 to 450,000 distinct CDR3 sequences, roughly half of them singletons. Study outcomes and limitations: A roughly linear fall in TCR beta diversity per million T cells was seen with increasing age. In these data, TCR beta diversity tracked strongly with naive T cell percentage.

The length of the CDR3 is 14 residues. Germline loops: CDR1 SGHTA, CDR2 FQGNSA. Trimming took 5 bases from V and 0 from J, leaving 11 bases between them. The sample consisted of blood. This chain links TRBV7-2 with TRBJ2-7, with unresolved D. This clonotype was sampled from a man in his 60s in good health. CDR3 DNA: TGTGCCAGCAGCGTCGCGGCAGGCTCCTACGAGCAGTACTTC. Amino acids: CASSVAAGSYEQYF.